This TCR beta chain was identified in a study of metastatic and nonmetastatic thyroid tumors. No patient had received any treatment before thyroid surgery. This clone was counted ten times or more. TCRdb re-analyzed the PCR reads using MiXCR. The sample records around 32,000 clones, approximately 7.4% being singletons. CDR1 and CDR2 from the germline V gene are MNHNS and SASEGT. With 6 bases removed from V and 2 bases from J, the gap between germline ends came to 19 bases. The length of the CDR3 is 16 residues. The chain employs TRBV6-1 and TRBJ1-2; D might be TRBD1 (5 bases). Material: blood. The receptor's source is a female donor with papillary thyroid cancer or a benign thyroid nodule (not recorded which). Some clones in this sample may be carry-over from other donors' samples. The CDR3 nucleotides read TGTGCCAGCAGGCCATACTCGATGGGGGGGAACTATGGCTACACCTTC. Translated, it gives CASRPYSMGGNYGYTF.